These 22 T cell receptor beta chains came from one sample sequenced in a study of CD8+ T cells in alopecia areata. Described treatment: oral pan-JAK inhibitor, 5-10 mg twice daily. As the sequencing template, cDNA was produced by extracting RNA and reverse transcribing it. Generated by immunoSEQ multiplex PCR, the TCRdb table keeps only in-frame clones and is missing some. This table has around 300,000 clones, roughly 63% appearing once. The sequencing here drew on CD4+ T cells sorted from blood, taken at approximately week 51, from a patient treated with tofacitinib. These receptors all come from a human donor with alopecia areata.

This clone was seen only a few times. The chain has TRBV30 and TRBJ1-6, with 7 bases that match TRBD1. The CDR3 has 14 amino acids. V shed 0 bases, J shed 7 bases, and the junction held 3 bases outside the gene matches. Germline CDR1 is GTSNPN and CDR2 is SVGIG (reference sequence). The CDR3 DNA is TGTGCCTGGAGTGTACGACAGGGAAATTCACCCCTCCACTTT. It translates to CAWSVRQGNSPLHF.

This chain links TRBV2 with TRBJ2-2; 8 nucleotides match TRBD1. Per germline, CDR1 SNHLY and CDR2 FYNNEI. This CDR3 has 16 amino acids. V shed 5 bases, J shed 0 bases, and the junction held 5 bases outside the gene matches. This CDR3 reads CASSTQGASNTGELFF. The CDR3, as DNA: TGTGCCAGCAGTACGCAGGGGGCATCGAACACCGGGGAGCTGTTTTTT.

V usage is TRBV4-1 and J usage is TRBJ2-7, with 7 bases that match TRBD2. Germline V gives CDR1 MGHRA, CDR2 YSYEKL. The trim removed 0 bases at V and 1 base at J, leaving 6 bases unmatched. The CDR3 spans 16 residues. The CDR3 loop reads CASSQDQWGGSYEQYF. CDR3 DNA sequence: TGCGCCAGCAGCCAAGATCAGTGGGGGGGATCCTACGAGCAGTACTTC.

This chain connects TRBV7-8 to TRBJ2-7; D is ambiguous. Looked up from germline, CDR1 is SGHVS and CDR2 is FQNEAQ. CDR3 length: 16 residues. V was clipped by 1 base and J by 3 bases, with 16 bases between them. The CDR3 sequence is CASSLGPGAAYYEQYF. Here the CDR3 DNA reads TGTGCCAGCAGCTTAGGGCCAGGAGCCGCTTACTACGAGCAGTACTTC.

In the case of this clone: Other nucleotide sequences in the sample specify the same CDR3. The chain combines TRBV29-1 with TRBJ2-5; no clear D gene. V was shortened by 4 bases and J by 0 bases, with 3 bases between the two germline ends. CDR1 is SQVTM, CDR2 ANQGSEA, per germline. The CDR3 is 11 amino acids. The CDR3 spells CSVGHQETQYF. CDR3 in DNA: TGCAGCGTTGGCCACCAAGAGACCCAGTACTTC.

The chain is built from TRBV6-5 and TRBJ2-7, with a weak D call TRBD1 (5 bases). Germline V gene lookup returns CDR1 MNHEY and CDR2 SVGAGI. Trimming cost V 1 base and J 7 bases, with 8 bases left between them. The CDR3 covers 12 residues. The CDR3 DNA follows: TGTGCCAGCAGTTACTTGGGGCAGGAGCAGTACTTC. Its translation: CASSYLGQEQYF.

This chain uses TRBV5-6 with TRBJ2-5; TRBD2 matches at 8 bases. J was trimmed by 5 bases and V by 7 bases; bases with no gene match: 7. CDR3 length equals 13 residues. Germline CDR1 is SGHDT and CDR2 is YYEEEE. Here the CDR3 DNA reads TGTGCCAGCGATTTCGGGGGGGAGGAGACCCAGTACTTC. Its translation: CASDFGGEETQYF.

The chain is built from TRBV27 and TRBJ1-5, with D unclear. Germline V CDR1 and CDR2: MNHEY, SMNVEV (reference sequence). This CDR3 contains 14 residues. Trimming cost V 6 bases and J 6 bases, with 15 bases left between them. CDR3 sequence: CASSLGYRGQPQHF. CDR3 DNA: TGTGCCAGCAGCCTGGGGTATCGGGGTCAGCCCCAGCATTTT.

This clone was picked up a small number of times. The rearrangement links TRBV7-8 to TRBJ2-7, with 10 bases lining up with TRBD2. J lost 0 bases, V lost 5 bases, and 7 bases had no gene match. CDR3 length equals 16 residues. Germline V lookup: CDR1 SGHVS, CDR2 FQNEAQ. Here the CDR3 reads CASSPSSGGHSYEQYF. The DNA for the CDR3 is TGTGCCAGCAGCCCCTCTAGCGGGGGCCACTCCTACGAGCAGTACTTC. The full variable domain, with the rest looked up from reference TRBV7-8 and TRBJ2-7, is GAGVSQSPRYKVAKRGQDVALRCDPISGHVSLFWYQQALGQGPEFLTYFQNEAQLDKSGLPSDRFFAERPEGSVSTLKIQRTQQEDSAVYLCASSPSSGGHSYEQYFGPGTRLTVT.

V usage is TRBV29-1 and J usage is TRBJ2-5; 7 bases map to TRBD1. Per the germline V gene, CDR1 is SQVTM and CDR2 is ANQGSEA. V lost 2 bases to trimming and J lost 1 base; unmatched junction nucleotides: 4. CDR3 size: 14 residues. The CDR3 DNA reads TGCAGCGTTGAACAGGGGGTGGTCCAAGAGACCCAGTACTTC. Translation gives CSVEQGVVQETQYF. Using reference TRBV29-1 and TRBJ2-5 for the parts outside the CDR3, the full variable domain is SAVISQKPSRDICQRGTSLTIQCQVDSQVTMMFWYRQQPGQSLTLIATANQGSEATYESGFVIDKFPISRPNLTFSTLTVSNMSPEDSSIYLCSVEQGVVQETQYFGPGTRLLVL.

In its sample, this clone was seen a few times. The rearrangement uses TRBV29-1 and TRBJ2-7; unclear D gene. Deletions cut 7 bases from V and 2 bases from J, with 9 bases between. The germline CDR1 and CDR2 sequences are SQVTM and ANQGSEA. The CDR3 is 11 amino acids. The CDR3 reads CSGSHAYEQYF. CDR3 DNA sequence: TGCAGCGGCAGCCACGCCTACGAGCAGTACTTC.

V is TRBV30 and J is TRBJ1-2, with D possibly being TRBD1 (5 bases). V lost 1 base, J lost 0 bases, and 6 bases lay in between. Germline loops: CDR1 GTSNPN, CDR2 SVGIG (reference sequence). This CDR3 contains 13 residues. The CDR3 protein is CAWSGTPNYGYTF. The CDR3 DNA is TGTGCCTGGAGTGGGACACCTAACTATGGCTACACCTTC.

This clone turned up a few times. J is TRBJ2-3 and V is TRBV5-1, with 9 bases identical to TRBD1. Looked up from germline, CDR1 is SGHRS and CDR2 is YFSETQ. The CDR3 is 14 residues long. With 0 bases clipped from V and 4 bases from J, the junction kept 0 bases outside the gene matches. The CDR3 nucleotides are TGCGCCAGCAGCTTGGGACAGGGGGCAGATACGCAGTATTTT. The encoded protein is CASSLGQGADTQYF.

V usage is TRBV4-2 and J usage is TRBJ1-1; a possible D gene is TRBD1 (5 bases). V was clipped by 0 bases and J by 8 bases, with 25 bases between them. The CDR3 has 18 residues. Germline V lookup: CDR1 LGHNA, CDR2 YNFKEQ. CDR3 residues: CASSQDFFITGQHFEAFF. Here the CDR3 DNA reads TGTGCCAGCAGCCAAGATTTTTTCATTACAGGACAACACTTCGAAGCTTTCTTT.

The V call is TRBV29-1, the J call TRBJ1-4; D unclear. V lost 5 bases to trimming and J lost 2 bases, with 9 bases between them. Germline CDR1 and CDR2: SQVTM and ANQGSEA. The CDR3 covers 13 residues. DNA for the CDR3: TGCAGCGTTAGTCGGACGACTAATGAAAAACTGTTTTTT. As protein: CSVSRTTNEKLFF.

The genes are TRBV5-1 and TRBJ2-1; 7 bases align to TRBD1. V trimming: 4 bases; J trimming: 9 bases; junction bases outside the gene matches: 10. Germline V gives CDR1 SGHRS, CDR2 YFSETQ. CDR3 length: 14 amino acids. The CDR3 loop is CASSVPGQITEQFF. CDR3 nucleotides: TGCGCCAGCAGCGTCCCGGGACAGATCACTGAGCAGTTCTTC.

This clone was picked up a small number of times. The gene calls are TRBV7-6 and TRBJ2-1, with 11 bases identical to TRBD1. Germline loops: CDR1 SGHVS, CDR2 FNYEAQ. Losses at the gene ends were 3 bases for V and 4 bases for J; bases not matched to a gene: 5. CDR3 length: 16 amino acids. Here the CDR3 reads CASSFRDRGTYNEQFF. The CDR3 DNA reads as TGTGCCAGCAGCTTCCGGGACAGGGGGACGTACAATGAGCAGTTCTTC.

The chain joins TRBV18 to TRBJ1-2; D possibly corresponds to TRBD1 (6 bases). Trimming cost V 1 base and J 4 bases, with 10 bases left between them. Looked up from germline, CDR1 is KGHSH and CDR2 is LQKENI. This CDR3 has 14 residues. The CDR3: CASSPQTGFYGYTF. Here the CDR3 DNA reads TGTGCCAGCTCACCACAGACAGGATTCTATGGCTACACCTTC.

This clone was counted between two and nine times. The chain couples TRBV30 to TRBJ1-5; weak D call: TRBD1 (6 bases). V shed 0 bases and J shed 6 bases, with 9 bases lying between them. CDR1 GTSNPN and CDR2 SVGIG come from the germline V gene (reference sequence). The CDR3 extends over 13 amino acids. In DNA, the CDR3 is TGTGCCTGGAGTGTACTCAGGGGTCAGCCCCAGCATTTT. Its translation: CAWSVLRGQPQHF.

This rearrangement joins TRBV20-1 to TRBJ1-1; D is perhaps TRBD1 (5 bases). Germline V lookup: CDR1 DFQATT, CDR2 SNEGSKA (reference sequence). Trimming removed 3 bases at V and 4 bases at J, with 6 bases between. This CDR3 region has 11 residues. The chain's CDR3 is CSARGVTEAFF. The CDR3 bases are TGCAGTGCTAGGGGGGTCACTGAAGCTTTCTTT.

V is TRBV5-1 and J is TRBJ1-1; possibly TRBD1 for D (6 bases). CDR1 SGHRS and CDR2 YFSETQ come from the germline V gene. The CDR3 covers 13 residues. V gave up 4 bases and J gave up 5 bases, with 12 bases separating them. The CDR3 DNA follows: TGCGCCAGCAGCCCATCAGGGGCGACTGAAGCTTTCTTT. Translation gives CASSPSGATEAFF. Full variable domain (remainder filled in from reference TRBV5-1 and TRBJ1-1): KAGVTQTPRYLIKTRGQQVTLSCSPISGHRSVSWYQQTPGQGLQFLFEYFSETQRNKGNFPGRFSGRQFSNSRSEMNVSTLELGDSALYLCASSPSGATEAFFGQGTRLTVV.

J is TRBJ2-7 and V is TRBV18; D tentatively fits TRBD1 or TRBD2 (5 bases each). This CDR3 contains 14 residues. CDR1 is KGHSH, CDR2 LQKENI, per germline. Trimming removed 2 bases at V and 2 bases at J, with 10 bases between. The CDR3 reads CASSPGTAAYEQYF. DNA for the CDR3: TGTGCCAGCTCACCAGGGACGGCAGCCTACGAGCAGTACTTC.